The present T cell receptor beta chain was sequenced within a study of response to subunit inactivated influenza vaccine. Points from the study as a whole: Authors suggested few new T cells are recruited by each seasonal influenza vaccination.

Remarks on this clonotype: Its specificity is unknown.

Via MiXCR, TCRdb re-called the RT-PCR reads, giving one row per CDR3 protein. This table holds around 760,000 distinct CDR3 sequences, approximately 13% found once. After removal of 6 bases from V and 3 bases from J, the junction contained 6 bases not matched to a gene. The CDR3 loop spans 14 amino acids. In germline, CDR1 is MDHEN, CDR2 SYDVKM. The V call is TRBV28, the J call TRBJ2-7; 9 bases agree with TRBD1. The sequence came from a man aged 50-60 years who received an inactivated influenza vaccine. The material sequenced was PBMCs from blood, taken 14 to 15 days before vaccination. Here the CDR3 DNA reads TGTGCCAGCAGCCGGAACAGGGGGCGCTACGAGCAGTACTTC. Translation gives CASSRNRGRYEQYF.